This record concerns one T cell receptor (beta chain) sequence. This sample is drawn from a study of technical replicates of blood from a handful of donors. Only in-frame clones appear in the TCRdb table, and some are missing; sequencing was by immunoSEQ multiplex PCR. The sample has 65,000 to 95,000 clones; around 97% are singletons. Germline CDR1 is SEHNR and CDR2 is FQNEAQ (reference sequence). This CDR3 is 11 amino acids long. Trimming left V 5 bases short and J 4 bases short, with 6 bases between. The chain couples TRBV7-9 to TRBJ2-7; D remains unclear. The TCR was taken from a human donor in good health. The specimen was T cells isolated from PBMCs. Here the CDR3 DNA reads TGTGCCAGCAGCCCCGAGTACGAGCAGTACTTC. Its protein product is CASSPEYEQYF.